This TCR beta chain was identified during a study of T cells in Graves' hyperthyroidism and ophthalmopathy. Study-wide findings and caveats: Most clonotypes that expanded in the thyroid above 0.001 also showed up in blood.

The ends lost 5 bases at V and 2 bases at J; junction bases unmatched: 7. The germline V gene encodes CDR1 SGHTA and CDR2 FQGNSA. The CDR3 runs to 15 residues. Amplification targeted TCR beta CDR3 regions from RNA transcripts. Using the HTBI primer set, a first-round RT-PCR was run on the TCR CDR3. From the multiplex PCR reads, TCRdb called clonotypes with MiXCR, one entry per CDR3 protein. Among approximately 590,000 distinct CDR3 sequences listed, 15% to 18% were seen once. This clonotype was recorded many times. Its matching antigen is unknown. Sequencing input: blood. The chain has TRBV7-2 and TRBJ2-5, with 8 bases identical to TRBD1. This TCR was recovered from a woman younger than 45 with Graves' hyperthyroidism. The CDR3 DNA follows: TGTGCCAGCAGCCTAACACAGGGGGAACAAGAGACCCAGTACTTC. Its protein product is CASSLTQGEQETQYF.